This T cell receptor (beta chain) came from a study of metastatic and nonmetastatic thyroid tumors (dated by TCRdb to 2018 to 2021). As for the study more broadly: For patients with malignant and with benign thyroid disease, the researchers compared repertoires between peripheral blood samples and tumor or nodule tissue samples.

None of the patients had been given any treatment before thyroid surgery. Using T-cell receptor beta sequencing, the study looked back at clinical samples from patients collected from the early 2010s to the late 2010s. Library method: PCR. Sequencing instrument: Illumina HiSeq 4000. High-throughput sequencing was used to profile the TCR beta-chain CDR3 region of every patient. As for the original processing: A classifier to discriminate distant-metastatic papillary thyroid cancer patients was built from CDR3 differences across clinicopathological groups. Repertoire diversity was assessed with the Shannon index, and tumor-blood repertoire similarity with the Morisita-Horn index. In-frame beta chains were kept once TCRdb had trimmed the public reads at Q25 with fastp and called clones with MiXCR. TCRdb, rather than the study authors, made the V and J calls. This sample gives roughly 35,000 clones in total; 35% to 45% of them show up just once. Jointly, the top ten make up under 25% of the sample.

In the case of this clone: The clone's antigen remains unknown. It has no much larger one-base neighbor in the sample; base qualities were not kept.

Trimming removed 4 bases from V and 0 bases from J, leaving 20 bases between the germline ends. The CDR3 has 18 amino acids, counting the end cysteine and phenylalanine. Only the CDR3 DNA is retained, 54 bases long and in frame from the first base. Reading the germline V gene gives CDR1 SGHRS and CDR2 YFSETQ. Findings and caveats that apply to the study as a whole: In both blood and tumor samples, malignant tumors were reported to have significantly higher TCR beta diversity than benign nodules.

Material: tumor tissue. The TCR comes from a female donor with papillary thyroid cancer or a benign thyroid nodule (not recorded which). Some clones in this sample may be carry-over from other donors' samples. In this chain, TRBV5-1 is recombined with TRBJ2-1, with a weak D call of TRBD2 (6 bases match). Here is the DNA: TGCGCCAGCAGCGCTAACTATAGGGAGGCGAGCTCCTACAATGAGCAGTTCTTC. This encodes CASSANYREASSYNEQFF.